A single sample gave rise to the 15 T cell receptor beta chains below, sequenced in a study of OX40 agonist ivuxolimab in advanced cancers. Sequencing used immunoSEQ multiplex PCR; TCRdb keeps in-frame clones, though not all of them. The table records roughly 92,000 clones, approximately 84% of them present only once. Sequencing was performed on CD4+ or CD8+ T cells sorted from blood, taken in a trial of the OX40 agonist ivuxolimab. These receptor sequences come from an adult with an advanced solid tumor such as melanoma, head and neck, liver or kidney cancer.

The gene calls are TRBV12-5 and TRBJ1-1; 8 bases match TRBD1. CDR3 size: 13 residues. V gave up 6 bases and J gave up 7 bases; unmatched junction bases: 7. Germline V gene lookup returns CDR1 LGHNT and CDR2 FRNRAP. In DNA form, the CDR3 reads TGTGCTAGTGGCCCGACAGGGGTGGGTGAAGCTTTCTTT. It specifies CASGPTGVGEAFF.

This chain joins TRBV4-2 and TRBJ1-2; D possibly corresponds to TRBD1 (5 bases). The V end was cut by 2 bases, the J end by 6 bases, with 16 bases between. The CDR3 sequence is 15 residues long. Germline V gene sequence: CDR1 LGHNA, CDR2 YNFKEQ. Here the CDR3 DNA reads TGTGCCAGCAGCCAAAGGCCTGGGGGACGGAATGGCTACACCTTC. It specifies CASSQRPGGRNGYTF.

This clone was seen once. V usage is TRBV2 and J usage is TRBJ2-3; TRBD2 might be the D (6 bases). CDR3 length equals 15 residues. With 6 bases removed from V and 5 bases from J, the gap between germline ends came to 18 bases. CDR1 SNHLY and CDR2 FYNNEI come from the germline V gene. In DNA form, the CDR3 reads TGTGCCAGCAGATACTACGGGACTGTACAAGATACGCAGTATTTT. Its protein is CASRYYGTVQDTQYF.

This sequence joins TRBV15 and TRBJ2-3; no definite D call. V shed 0 bases and J shed 1 base, with 5 bases lying between them. The CDR3 contains 14 residues. CDR1 and CDR2 (germline): LNHNV, YYDKDF (reference sequence). CDR3 loop: CATSRDGGTDTQYF. The CDR3 nucleotides read TGTGCCACCAGCAGAGACGGAGGCACAGATACGCAGTATTTT.

The CDR3 here is CASSEGIGYTF. The DNA for the CDR3 is TGTGCCAGCAGCGAGGGTATTGGCTACACCTTC. The V gene is TRBV7-2, the J gene TRBJ1-2, with D unresolved. Germline assignment: CDR1 SGHTA and CDR2 FQGNSA. CDR3 length equals 11 residues. Trimming took 5 bases from V and 7 from J, leaving 8 bases between them.

The rearrangement uses TRBV2 and TRBJ1-5; TRBD1 is a possible D gene (6 bases). The CDR3 runs 14 residues. V lost 6 bases to trimming and J lost 0 bases, with 9 bases between them. Germline V lookup: CDR1 SNHLY, CDR2 FYNNEI. The CDR3 nucleotides are TGTGCCAGCAGCCGACAGGATAGCAATCAGCCCCAGCATTTT. Encoded protein: CASSRQDSNQPQHF.

The chain recombines TRBV6-1 with TRBJ1-2, with TRBD1 as a possible D gene (6 bases). V was clipped by 4 bases and J by 7 bases, with 13 bases between them. Germline-derived CDR1 and CDR2 are MNHNS and SASEGT. This CDR3 has 13 residues. The CDR3 nucleotides are TGTGCCAGCAGTGCGACACAGGGCGTTGGCTACACCTTC. Protein sequence: CASSATQGVGYTF.

The V and J genes are TRBV9 and TRBJ2-3, with 7 bases that match TRBD2. Germline V gene data show CDR1 as SGDLS and CDR2 as YYNGEE. V shed 0 bases, J shed 1 base, and the junction held 2 bases outside the gene matches. The length of the CDR3 is 15 residues. CDR3: CASSVGGGGTDTQYF. The DNA of the CDR3 is TGTGCCAGCAGCGTAGGGGGGGGAGGCACAGATACGCAGTATTTT. The full variable domain, rest sourced from reference TRBV9 and TRBJ2-3, is DSGVTQTPKHLITATGQRVTLRCSPRSGDLSVYWYQQSLDQGLQFLIQYYNGEERAKGNILERFSAQQFPDLHSELNLSSLELGDSALYFCASSVGGGGTDTQYFGPGTRLTVL.

V and J are TRBV7-9 and TRBJ2-1; D remains unclear. Germline loops: CDR1 SEHNR, CDR2 FQNEAQ (reference sequence). The CDR3 has 14 residues. Trimming took off 4 bases at V and 6 bases at J, with 13 bases between the two ends. CDR3 residues: CASSSLHTGNEQFF. CDR3 nucleotides: TGTGCCAGCAGCTCCCTACACACCGGCAATGAGCAGTTCTTC.

V usage is TRBV29-1 and J usage is TRBJ2-1, with TRBD1 matching over 10 bases. V was pared by 3 bases and J by 6 bases, with 8 bases of the junction left unmatched. CDR1 is SQVTM and CDR2 is ANQGSEA in the germline V gene. This CDR3 has 15 residues. CDR3 coding DNA: TGCAGCGTTGATTCCGGGACAGGGGAGGTCAATGAGCAGTTCTTC. Protein sequence: CSVDSGTGEVNEQFF.

J is TRBJ1-3 and V is TRBV7-9; TRBD1 matches 10 bases. Germline lookup yields CDR1 SEHNR and CDR2 FQNEAQ (reference sequence). The CDR3 extends over 16 amino acids. V lost 5 bases and J lost 3; bases outside the gene matches: 7. The CDR3: CASSVRQGASGNTIYF. CDR3 bases: TGTGCCAGCAGCGTCCGACAGGGGGCTAGTGGAAACACCATATATTTT.

This rearrangement joins TRBV7-8 to TRBJ1-4; 10 nucleotides agree with TRBD1. The CDR3 is 19 residues long. The germline CDR1 and CDR2 sequences are SGHVS and FQNEAQ. Trimming removed 3 bases from V and 0 bases from J; junction bases left unmatched: 10. CDR3 amino acids: CASSFLAGTGVATNEKLFF. CDR3 DNA sequence: TGTGCCAGCAGCTTCTTAGCCGGGACAGGGGTTGCAACTAATGAAAAACTGTTTTTT.

This chain joins TRBV2 and TRBJ1-4; possible D gene TRBD1, 6 bases. This CDR3 contains 14 residues. Germline values: CDR1 SNHLY, CDR2 FYNNEI. Trimming pared 11 bases from V and 5 bases from J, leaving 18 bases between. Here the CDR3 DNA reads TGTGCCTCTAAACCCGGAGGGGGGAATGAAAAACTGTTTTTT. Translated, it gives CASKPGGGNEKLFF.

This rearrangement joins TRBV5-1 to TRBJ2-5, with D perhaps given as TRBD1 or TRBD2 (5 bases each). In germline, CDR1 is SGHRS, CDR2 YFSETQ. This CDR3 spans 14 amino acids. V was pared by 4 bases and J by 4 bases, with 14 bases between. The CDR3 coding sequence is TGCGCCAGCAGCCCGGGGACCCTGGGAGAGACCCAGTACTTC. Protein sequence: CASSPGTLGETQYF.

In its sample, this clone was seen once. The chain combines TRBV7-2 with TRBJ2-4; D not resolved. V lost 5 bases, J lost 6 bases, and 17 bases lay in between. The CDR3 length is 15 residues. Germline CDR1 and CDR2: SGHTA and FQGNSA. DNA for the CDR3: TGTGCCAGCAGCCCCGCGATTAGGGTTGGAAACATTCAGTACTTC. Protein sequence: CASSPAIRVGNIQYF.